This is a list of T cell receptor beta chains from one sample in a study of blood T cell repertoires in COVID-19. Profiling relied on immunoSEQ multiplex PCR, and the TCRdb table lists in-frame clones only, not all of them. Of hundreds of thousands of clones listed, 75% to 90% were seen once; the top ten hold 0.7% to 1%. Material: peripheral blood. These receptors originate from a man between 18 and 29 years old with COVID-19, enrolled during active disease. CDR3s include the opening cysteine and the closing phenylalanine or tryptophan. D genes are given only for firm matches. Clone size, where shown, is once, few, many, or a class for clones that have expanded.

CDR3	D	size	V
CASGETGGYEQYF	TRBD1	.	TRBV19
CSARRGFEQFF	.	few	TRBV20-1
CASSPHRNTGELFF	.	.	TRBV27
CASGSTAYNEQFF	.	.	TRBV12-5
CASSFPGFLEAFF	.	.	TRBV6-6
CASSGGGVTGELFF	TRBD1	.	TRBV10-1
CASSFIAARYNEQFF	.	.	TRBV27
CASQPTGTSTDTQYF	.	once	TRBV2
CASRRSTADTQYF	.	.	TRBV2
CASSVRDRLSGANVLTF	TRBD1	.	TRBV6-1
CASSSAGTAYQETQYF	TRBD1	.	TRBV5-1
CASGGTTQETQYF	.	.	TRBV27
CASGFSRDFSNQPQHF	.	.	TRBV12-5
CASSPDRFPDEQYF	TRBD1	.	TRBV11-2
CASSVFTGDRETQYF	TRBD1	.	TRBV19
CASSQATGIPQPQHF	TRBD1	few	TRBV3-1/TRBV3-2
CASSQYRLLPGNTIYF	.	.	TRBV3-1/TRBV3-2
CASGLGTSTGADTQYF	TRBD1	.	TRBV12-5
CASSFPSGSRNEQFF	TRBD2	.	TRBV7-2
CASRETGPGMGSGYTF	.	few	TRBV10-2
CASSQEALAGVYEQYF	TRBD2	.	TRBV4-1
CASSLKLAETQYF	.	once	TRBV5-4
CASSRNFGTEAFF	.	.	TRBV25-1
CASSIGGLADSSYEQYF	TRBD2	.	TRBV19
CASSLVYGELSQPQHF	.	once	TRBV7-6
CASSQESGGNTGELFF	TRBD1	.	TRBV4-1
CASSLDSRTYEQYF	.	.	TRBV5-1
CASTSVGAFEQYF	.	.	TRBV25-1
CASSSGLQKRNEQFF	.	.	TRBV7-9
CASGLVGSHQPQHF	.	.	TRBV12-5
CATSDSGSRSYEQYF	TRBD2	.	TRBV24-1
CAWGDRGSTEAFF	.	.	TRBV30
CAWSQGQGARNEQFF	TRBD1	.	TRBV30
CASSFQGLHEQYF	.	.	TRBV12-3/TRBV12-4
CASSVGPAGANTGELFF	TRBD2	.	TRBV9
CASSRGGLHEQFF	TRBD2	.	TRBV5-6
CASSLAGGNTGELFF	TRBD2	.	TRBV19
CATSDAQGSPFSEQYF	.	few	TRBV24-1
CASSFQGRANIQYF	.	once	TRBV13
CASADPGQHSPLHF	TRBD1	.	TRBV3-1/TRBV3-2
CASSLMQPTSGGTIYF	.	.	TRBV27
CASCGGGDSPLHF	TRBD1	.	TRBV6-6
CASSLGSRQGAYEQYF	TRBD1	few	TRBV11-3
CASSEEVYSNQPQHF	.	.	TRBV6-1
CASSAGLAGGVETQYF	TRBD2	.	TRBV5-4
CASSSLGQEKTEAFF	.	.	TRBV27
CASSLILAEGETQYF	TRBD2	.	TRBV5-1
CATSGGGGSYNEQFF	TRBD2	.	TRBV24-1
CASSEAPTGELFF	.	.	TRBV6-1